Listed below are T cell receptor beta chains from one sample, sequenced in a study of T cells after yellow fever vaccination. TCRdb itself ran the 5' RACE reads through MiXCR, one entry per CDR3 protein. The sample includes about 230,000 distinct CDR3 sequences, roughly 6.3% of them seen just once. The source material was CD4+ T cells sorted from PBMCs, sampled on the day of the yellow fever booster vaccination. These receptors were taken from a man aged 25-45 years who received the YFV17D yellow fever vaccine. CDR3s include the opening cysteine and the closing phenylalanine or tryptophan. A D gene is named only where the DNA matches it firmly. Clone size is shown for a subset of rows, as once, few, many or a class of expanded clone.

j_call	v_call	clone_size	d_call	cdr3_aa	cdr3_nt
TRBJ2-3	TRBV9	many	NA	CASSVGTGTDTQYF	TGTGCCAGCAGCGTAGGGACAGGCACAGATACGCAGTATTTT
TRBJ2-1	TRBV29-1	many	TRBD1	CSVQWGQGGINEQFF	TGCAGCGTTCAATGGGGACAGGGAGGTATCAATGAGCAGTTCTTC
TRBJ2-7	TRBV5-1	NA	TRBD2	CASSSSTSGNYEQYF	TGCGCCAGCAGCTCATCGACTAGCGGAAACTACGAGCAGTACTTC
TRBJ2-4	TRBV6-2/TRBV6-3	many	NA	CASSQRSGRTNIQYF	TGTGCCAGCAGTCAGAGATCCGGAAGGACGAACATTCAGTACTTC
TRBJ2-5	TRBV27	NA	TRBD1	CASSLSRGKEETQYF	TGTGCCAGCAGTTTAAGCAGGGGGAAGGAAGAGACCCAGTACTTC
TRBJ2-1	TRBV11-2	many	TRBD2	CASSLSSGRANEQFF	TGTGCCAGCAGCTTATCGAGCGGGAGGGCCAATGAGCAGTTCTTC
TRBJ2-7	TRBV11-2	many	NA	CASSLATGEPEQYF	TGTGCCAGCAGCTTAGCTACGGGGGAGCCTGAGCAGTACTTC
TRBJ2-5	TRBV19	few	NA	CASTPSGGYWETQYF	TGTGCCAGTACTCCCTCTGGGGGCTACTGGGAGACCCAGTACTTC
TRBJ2-6	TRBV7-2	many	NA	CASSPGPSWSGANVLTF	TGTGCCAGCAGCCCGGGCCCCTCCTGGTCTGGGGCCAACGTCCTGACTTTC
TRBJ2-7	TRBV7-2	NA	TRBD1	CASSRDSESSYEQYF	TGTGCCAGCAGTCGGGACAGTGAGAGCTCCTACGAGCAGTACTTC
TRBJ2-5	TRBV7-6	few	TRBD2	CASSLPLAGGYGTQYF	TGTGCCAGCAGCCTACCGCTAGCGGGAGGGTACGGGACCCAGTACTTC
TRBJ1-1	TRBV14	NA	NA	CASSQVEAIGAFF	TGTGCCAGCAGCCAAGTAGAGGCTATCGGGGCTTTCTTT
TRBJ2-1	TRBV19	NA	NA	CASSIVSTAEGQFF	TGTGCCAGTAGTATTGTATCCACGGCGGAAGGGCAGTTCTTC
TRBJ2-5	TRBV28	many	NA	CASSYSVATQYF	TGTGCCAGCAGTTACTCTGTGGCGACCCAGTACTTC
TRBJ2-4	TRBV4-3	many	NA	CASSQVGRVNIQYF	TGCGCCAGCAGCCAAGTGGGCAGGGTCAACATTCAGTACTTC
TRBJ2-2	TRBV18	many	NA	CASSPPVTGELFF	TGTGCCAGCAGCCCCCCGGTAACCGGGGAGCTGTTTTTT
TRBJ2-3	TRBV30	few	NA	CAWKTGTDTQYF	TGTGCCTGGAAGACAGGCACAGATACGCAGTATTTT
TRBJ2-5	TRBV24-1	many	NA	CATSDRKGNQETQYF	TGTGCCACCAGTGATCGTAAGGGGAACCAAGAGACCCAGTACTTC
TRBJ1-6	TRBV5-5	NA	NA	CASSLWTTKSPLHF	TGTGCCAGCAGCTTGTGGACGACTAAGTCACCCCTCCACTTT
TRBJ1-1	TRBV25-1	few	NA	CASSVLGGPNTEAFF	TGTGCCAGCAGTGTACTCGGAGGACCGAACACTGAAGCTTTCTTT
TRBJ2-1	TRBV20-1	many	NA	CSAKAVHSYNEQFF	TGCAGTGCTAAAGCGGTACACTCCTACAATGAGCAGTTCTTC
TRBJ2-2	TRBV18	many	NA	CASSPNIVANTGELFF	TGTGCCAGCTCACCGAATATCGTCGCGAACACCGGGGAGCTGTTTTTT
TRBJ2-1	TRBV20-1	few	NA	CSAREGDEQFF	TGCAGTGCTAGAGAAGGGGATGAGCAGTTCTTC
TRBJ2-7	TRBV20-1	many	NA	CSATSTDRAGAAEQYF	TGCAGTGCCACGTCTACGGACAGGGCGGGGGCGGCGGAGCAGTACTTC